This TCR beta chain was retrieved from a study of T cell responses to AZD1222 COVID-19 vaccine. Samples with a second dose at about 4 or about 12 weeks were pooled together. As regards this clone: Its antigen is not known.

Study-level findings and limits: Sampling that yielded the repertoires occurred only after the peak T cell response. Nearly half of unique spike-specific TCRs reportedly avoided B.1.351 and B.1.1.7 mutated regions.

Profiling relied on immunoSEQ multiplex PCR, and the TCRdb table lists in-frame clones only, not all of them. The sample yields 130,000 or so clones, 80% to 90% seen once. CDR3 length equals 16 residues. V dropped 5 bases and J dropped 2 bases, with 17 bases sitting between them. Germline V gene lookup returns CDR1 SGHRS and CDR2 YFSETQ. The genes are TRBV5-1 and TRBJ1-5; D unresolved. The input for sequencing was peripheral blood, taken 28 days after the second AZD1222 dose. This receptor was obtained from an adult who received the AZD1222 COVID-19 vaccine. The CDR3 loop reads CASSITGLEGNQPQHF. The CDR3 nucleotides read TGCGCCAGCAGTATTACGGGATTAGAAGGCAATCAGCCCCAGCATTTT.